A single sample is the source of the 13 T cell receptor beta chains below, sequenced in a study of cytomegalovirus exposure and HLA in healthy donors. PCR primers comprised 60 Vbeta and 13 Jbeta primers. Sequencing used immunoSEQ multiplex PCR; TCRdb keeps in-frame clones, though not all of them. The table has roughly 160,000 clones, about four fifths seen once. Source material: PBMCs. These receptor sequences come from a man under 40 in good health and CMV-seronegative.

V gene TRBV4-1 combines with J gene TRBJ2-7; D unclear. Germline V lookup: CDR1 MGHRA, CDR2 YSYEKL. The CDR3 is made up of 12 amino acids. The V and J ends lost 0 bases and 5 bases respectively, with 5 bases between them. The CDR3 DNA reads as TGCGCCAGCAGCCAAGATCTCCACGAGCAGTACTTC. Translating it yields CASSQDLHEQYF.

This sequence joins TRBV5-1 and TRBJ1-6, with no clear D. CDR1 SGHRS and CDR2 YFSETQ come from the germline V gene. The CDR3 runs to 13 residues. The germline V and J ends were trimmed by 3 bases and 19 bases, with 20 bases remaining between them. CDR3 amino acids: CASSYQGGGYVHF. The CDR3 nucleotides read TGCGCCAGCAGCTATCAAGGAGGAGGCTATGTACACTTT.

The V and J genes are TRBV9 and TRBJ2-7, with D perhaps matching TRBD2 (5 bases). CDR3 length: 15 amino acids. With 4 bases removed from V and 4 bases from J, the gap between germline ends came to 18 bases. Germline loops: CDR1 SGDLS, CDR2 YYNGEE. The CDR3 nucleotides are TGTGCCAGCAGCCCCCAGATGACTACCTGGTACGAGCAGTACTTC. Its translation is CASSPQMTTWYEQYF.

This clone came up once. CDR3 region: CASSEAMTGRVNSPLHF. The DNA for the CDR3 is TGCGCCAGCAGTGAGGCCATGACAGGGCGAGTCAATTCACCCCTCCACTTT. The chain uses TRBV10-2 and TRBJ1-6; TRBD1 agrees at 7 bases. This CDR3 has 17 amino acids. V shed 2 bases and J 7 bases; nucleotides not matched to a gene: 11. Germline CDR1 reads WSHSY; CDR2 reads SAAADI.

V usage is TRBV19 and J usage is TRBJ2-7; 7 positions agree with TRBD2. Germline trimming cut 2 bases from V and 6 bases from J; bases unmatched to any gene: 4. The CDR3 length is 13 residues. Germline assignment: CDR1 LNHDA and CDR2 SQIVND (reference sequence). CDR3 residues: CASSIPGRGEQYF. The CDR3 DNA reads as TGTGCCAGTAGTATACCAGGGAGGGGCGAGCAGTACTTC.

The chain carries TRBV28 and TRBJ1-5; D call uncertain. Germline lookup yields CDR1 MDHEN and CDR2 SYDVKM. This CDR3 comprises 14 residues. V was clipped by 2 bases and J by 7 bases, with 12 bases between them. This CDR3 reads CASSLRQWRQPQHF. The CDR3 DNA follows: TGTGCCAGCAGTTTAAGGCAGTGGAGGCAGCCCCAGCATTTT.

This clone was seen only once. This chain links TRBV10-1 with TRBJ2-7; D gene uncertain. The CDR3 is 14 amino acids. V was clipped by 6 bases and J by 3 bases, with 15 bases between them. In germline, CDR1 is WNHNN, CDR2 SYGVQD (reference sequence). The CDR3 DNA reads TGCGCCAGCAGCGATCCGGTGTCCGGCTACGAGCAGTACTTC. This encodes CASSDPVSGYEQYF.

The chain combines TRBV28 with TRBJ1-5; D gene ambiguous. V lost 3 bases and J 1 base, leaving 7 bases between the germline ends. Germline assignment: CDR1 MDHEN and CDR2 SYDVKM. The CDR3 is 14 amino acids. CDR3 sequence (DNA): TGTGCCAGCAGTTTTAGACTGAGCAATCAGCCCCAGCATTTT. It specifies CASSFRLSNQPQHF.

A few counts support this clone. CDR3 nucleotides: TGTGCCAGCAGCCAAGAACCGCTTACAGGGTACGGGATCAATGAGCAGTTCTTC. Amino acids: CASSQEPLTGYGINEQFF. The chain has TRBV14 and TRBJ2-1; possible D gene TRBD1, 6 bases. This CDR3 has 18 residues. Germline V gene sequence: CDR1 SGHDN, CDR2 FVKESK. Trimming stripped 0 bases from V and 6 bases from J, with 21 bases between.

CDR3 bases: TGCGCCAGCAGCCAACTCCACTCGACAGGGAGGAATGAAAAACTGTTTTTT. Residues: CASSQLHSTGRNEKLFF. J is TRBJ1-4 and V is TRBV4-3, with 7 bases identical to TRBD1. This CDR3 is built from 17 residues. Germline V gene lookup returns CDR1 LGHNA and CDR2 YSLEER. The V segment lost 2 bases and the J segment 5 bases; nucleotides outside the gene matches: 11.

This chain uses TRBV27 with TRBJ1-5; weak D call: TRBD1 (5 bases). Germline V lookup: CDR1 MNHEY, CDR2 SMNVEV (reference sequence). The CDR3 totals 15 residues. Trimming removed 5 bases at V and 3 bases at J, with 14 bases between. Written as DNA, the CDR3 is TGTGCCAGCAGTCTAGTAGACAGTCCCAATCAGCCCCAGCATTTT. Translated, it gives CASSLVDSPNQPQHF.

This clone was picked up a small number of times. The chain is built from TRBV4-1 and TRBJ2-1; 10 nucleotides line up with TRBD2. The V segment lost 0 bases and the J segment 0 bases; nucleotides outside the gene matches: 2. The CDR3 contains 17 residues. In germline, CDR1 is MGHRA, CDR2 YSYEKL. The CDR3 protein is CASSQDPSGSSYNEQFF. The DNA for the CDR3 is TGCGCCAGCAGCCAAGATCCTAGCGGGAGCTCCTACAATGAGCAGTTCTTC.

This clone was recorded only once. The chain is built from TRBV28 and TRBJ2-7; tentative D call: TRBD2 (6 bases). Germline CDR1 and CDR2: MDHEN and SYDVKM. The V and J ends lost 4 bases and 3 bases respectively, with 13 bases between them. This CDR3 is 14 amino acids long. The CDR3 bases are TGTGCCAGCAGTTCGGAGGGAGGCCGCTACGAGCAGTACTTC. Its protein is CASSSEGGRYEQYF.